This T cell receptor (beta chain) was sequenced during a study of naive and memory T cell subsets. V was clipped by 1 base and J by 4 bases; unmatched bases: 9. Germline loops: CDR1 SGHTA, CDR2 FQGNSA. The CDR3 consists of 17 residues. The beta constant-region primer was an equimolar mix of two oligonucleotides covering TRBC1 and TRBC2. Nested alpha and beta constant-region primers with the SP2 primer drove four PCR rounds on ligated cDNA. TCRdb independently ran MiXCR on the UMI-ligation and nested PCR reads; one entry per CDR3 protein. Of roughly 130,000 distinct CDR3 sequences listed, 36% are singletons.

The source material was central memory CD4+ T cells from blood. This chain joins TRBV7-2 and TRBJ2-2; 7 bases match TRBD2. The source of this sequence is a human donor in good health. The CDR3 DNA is TGTGCCAGCAGCTTAGTAGGGGCTAGCGGAAGCACCGGGGAGCTGTTTTTT. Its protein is CASSLVGASGSTGELFF.